The clone carrying this TCR beta chain was observed a handful of times. This sample was taken from a study of blood T cell repertoires in COVID-19. Data came from immunoSEQ multiplex PCR; TCRdb stores just in-frame clones and leaves some out. The table records hundreds of thousands of clones, 86% of them present only once. Patients in Seattle were enrolled during active infection, then followed longitudinally. The V end was cut by 1 base, the J end by 1 base, with 8 bases between. CDR3 length: 14 amino acids. Looked up from germline, CDR1 is SGHTS and CDR2 is YDEGEE. The chain is built from TRBV5-8 and TRBJ1-1; maybe TRBD1 (6 bases). The sequence was obtained from a woman aged 70-85 years with COVID-19, enrolled during active disease. The sequenced material came from peripheral blood. DNA for the CDR3: TGTGCCAGCAGCTTGCGAGGGGGGAACACTGAAGCTTTCTTT. Encoded protein: CASSLRGGNTEAFF.